Below, 16 T cell receptor beta chains from the same sample are listed, as sequenced in a study of regulatory T cells in long-lasting Graves disease. The time point: newly diagnosed GD, antithyroid drugs for less than 3 months. PBMC-extracted RNA yielded the TCR library. Researchers made TCR beta libraries by using iRepertoire HTBI primers and running Arm-PCR on CDR3 regions. TCRdb passed the multiplex PCR reads through MiXCR, listing each CDR3 protein once. This sample yields around 500,000 distinct CDR3 sequences, of which about 13% are seen a single time; 8.5% to 10% belongs to the top ten. These data also formed part of another study, on T cells in Graves' hyperthyroidism and ophthalmopathy.

Sequenced material: peripheral blood mononuclear cells (PBMCs), taken at new diagnosis, from a patient treated with antithyroid drugs. The source is a man between 25 and 39 years old with Graves disease.

In this sample, this clonotype turned up many times. The rearrangement joins TRBV10-3 to TRBJ2-1; 10 nucleotides match TRBD2. This CDR3 comprises 14 residues. With V trimmed by 0 bases and J by 9 bases, 2 bases remained unmatched. Germline lookup yields CDR1 ENHRY and CDR2 SYGVKD. CDR3 amino acids: CAISESLAGGEQFF. The CDR3 DNA reads as TGTGCCATCAGTGAGTCGTTAGCGGGAGGTGAGCAGTTCTTC.

In its sample, this clonotype was seen many times. V is TRBV20-1 and J is TRBJ2-5; TRBD2 matches 8 bases. The V gene's germline CDR1 is DFQATT and CDR2 SNEGSKA (reference sequence). The CDR3 has 14 amino acids. Losses at the gene ends were 2 bases for V and 1 base for J; bases not matched to a gene: 3. Here the CDR3 DNA reads TGCAGTGCTAGAACCGGGACTAGCCAAGAGACCCAGTACTTC. Protein: CSARTGTSQETQYF.

The sample holds many counts of this clonotype. The chain links TRBV12-3 or TRBV12-4 to TRBJ2-1; D is uncertain. V was trimmed by 5 bases and J by 2 bases, leaving 10 bases between them. This CDR3 contains 14 residues. CDR3 coding DNA: TGTGCCAGCAGTACCCGGGCACCCTACAATGAGCAGTTCTTC. This gives the protein CASSTRAPYNEQFF.

This clonotype was picked up a small number of times. The chain carries TRBV6-2 or TRBV6-3 and TRBJ2-1; D remains ambiguous. Trimming left V 7 bases short and J 4 bases short, with 20 bases between. In germline, CDR1 is MNHEY, CDR2 SVGEGT. The CDR3 sequence is 16 residues long. The DNA for the CDR3 is TGTGCCAGCAAGGGTCTTCCCCCGCCAGCTTACAATGAGCAGTTCTTC. Protein: CASKGLPPPAYNEQFF.

This clonotype was counted ten times or more. The chain uses TRBV27 and TRBJ2-3; D tentatively reads TRBD1 or TRBD2 (5 bases each). The V end was cut by 6 bases, the J end by 0 bases, with 13 bases between. The CDR3 covers 15 residues. Looked up from germline, CDR1 is MNHEY and CDR2 is SMNVEV (reference sequence). The CDR3 protein is CASSRDGESTDTQYF. CDR3 DNA: TGTGCCAGCAGCCGGGACGGGGAGAGCACAGATACGCAGTATTTT.

V gene TRBV30 combines with J gene TRBJ2-2; 10 bases match TRBD2. Unmatched junction bases numbered 2, after V lost 4 bases and J lost 6 bases. Germline V gene sequence: CDR1 GTSNPN, CDR2 SVGIG (reference sequence). The CDR3 has 13 amino acids. The CDR3 DNA reads TGTGCCTGGACTAGCGGGAGTTCCGGGGAGCTGTTTTTT. It codes for CAWTSGSSGELFF.

Remarks on this clonotype: A much larger clone sits a single nucleotide away, making a read error possible. The CDR3 reads CASRGDSHNEQFF. The CDR3 DNA reads TGTGCCAGCAGGGGGGACAGCCACAATGAGCAGTTCTTC. The chain recombines TRBV6-1 with TRBJ2-1; TRBD1 aligns across 7 bases. This CDR3 region has 13 residues. J gave up 5 bases and V 6 bases, and 4 bases lay outside the gene matches. The germline CDR1 and CDR2 sequences are MNHNS and SASEGT.

This clonotype was counted only a few times. The chain carries TRBV7-3 and TRBJ2-7, with D uncertain. Per the germline V gene, CDR1 is SGHTA and CDR2 is FQGTGA. The germline V and J ends were trimmed by 2 bases and 0 bases, with 11 bases remaining between them. The CDR3 spans 15 residues. The CDR3 nucleotides read TGTGCCAGCAGCTTATCCGGCGGCACCTCCTACGAGCAGTACTTC. Protein sequence: CASSLSGGTSYEQYF.

The chain uses TRBV15 and TRBJ2-7; D is undetermined. Germline V gene data show CDR1 as LNHNV and CDR2 as YYDKDF (reference sequence). V was pared by 3 bases and J by 6 bases, with 15 bases between. The length of the CDR3 is 14 residues. CDR3 sequence: CATSSIVRAAEQYF. DNA for the CDR3: TGTGCCACCAGCAGCATAGTGAGAGCTGCCGAGCAGTACTTC. The full variable domain, rest sourced from reference TRBV15 and TRBJ2-7, is DAMVIQNPRYQVTQFGKPVTLSCSQTLNHNVMYWYQQKSSQAPKLLFHYYDKDFNNEADTPDNFQSRRPNTSFCFLDIRSPGLGDTAMYLCATSSIVRAAEQYFGPGTRLTVT.

The sample holds many counts of this clonotype. The gene calls are TRBV29-1 and TRBJ2-3; the D gene is possibly TRBD2 (5 bases). CDR1 SQVTM and CDR2 ANQGSEA come from the germline V gene. The CDR3 contains 12 residues. The V gene lost 1 base and the J gene lost 6 bases, with 8 bases spanning the gap. CDR3 in amino acids: CSVEALADTQYF. CDR3 nucleotide sequence: TGCAGCGTTGAAGCCTTAGCGGATACGCAGTATTTT.

This clonotype was picked up many times. The genes are TRBV20-1 and TRBJ1-1; 7 bases match TRBD1. Germline CDR1 is DFQATT and CDR2 is SNEGSKA (reference sequence). V dropped 7 bases and J dropped 4; count of bases not matched to a gene: 9. The CDR3 is made up of 13 amino acids. The CDR3 loop reads CSGMGQSVTEAFF. CDR3 bases: TGCAGTGGGATGGGACAGTCGGTCACTGAAGCTTTCTTT.

This clonotype was detected a few times. The J gene is TRBJ2-7, the V gene TRBV12-3 or TRBV12-4, with D hard to call. The CDR3 consists of 14 residues. V was clipped by 3 bases and J by 0 bases, with 9 bases between them. CDR3 nucleotides: TGTGCCAGCAGTTTGAGCAGTAACTCCTACGAGCAGTACTTC. Its translation is CASSLSSNSYEQYF.

This clonotype was counted ten times or more. The chain couples TRBV20-1 to TRBJ2-7, with D possibly called TRBD1 or TRBD2 (5 bases each). The CDR3 length is 13 residues. Germline-derived CDR1 and CDR2 are DFQATT and SNEGSKA (reference sequence). Trimming took off 5 bases at V and 0 bases at J, with 11 bases between the two ends. DNA of the CDR3: TGCAGTGCTGTTGGGGACGGCTCCTACGAGCAGTACTTC. Amino acid sequence: CSAVGDGSYEQYF.

Concerning this clonotype itself: One base away lies a much larger clone, so this may be a sequencing read error. The chain links TRBV20-1 to TRBJ2-1, with D possibly TRBD1 on 6 matching bases. The CDR3 consists of 16 residues. Germline V lookup: CDR1 DFQATT, CDR2 SNEGSKA (reference sequence). The V end lost 0 bases, the J end lost 9 bases, and 21 bases lay between the germline ends. The CDR3 DNA sequence: TGCAGTGCTAGAGATGGGGGCACTTCATTCTCCATTGAGCAGTTCTTC. It translates to CSARDGGTSFSIEQFF.

The table lists this clonotype with many counts. In nucleotides, the CDR3 is TGTGCCAGCTCACCGGCGGGAGCGGGAAATGAGCAGTTCTTC. Protein sequence: CASSPAGAGNEQFF. The chain is built from TRBV18 and TRBJ2-1; 7 positions agree with TRBD2. This CDR3 has 14 amino acids. J gave up 7 bases and V 3 bases, and 6 bases lay outside the gene matches. Germline CDR1 and CDR2: KGHSH and LQKENI. The variable domain in full, with the rest retrieved from reference TRBV18 and TRBJ2-1, is NAGVMQNPRHLVRRRGQEARLRCSPMKGHSHVYWYRQLPEEGLKFMVYLQKENIIDESGMPKERFSAEFPKEGPSILRIQQVVRGDSAAYFCASSPAGAGNEQFFGPGTRLTVL.

This clonotype was seen repeatedly, ten times or more. Here the CDR3 reads CASLEGREYNEQFF. The CDR3 DNA follows: TGCGCCAGCTTGGAGGGGCGGGAGTACAATGAGCAGTTCTTC. The V and J genes are TRBV10-1 and TRBJ2-1; 7 bases are shared with TRBD2. The germline V gene encodes CDR1 WNHNN and CDR2 SYGVQD (reference sequence). The CDR3 covers 14 residues. V lost 8 bases to trimming and J lost 4 bases; unmatched junction nucleotides: 8.